The source of this TCR beta chain is a study of T-cell reconstitution after alpha-beta-depleted transplantation in children. At least ten counts were recorded for this clonotype. The CDR3 extends over 13 amino acids. The V gene lost 1 base and the J gene lost 4 bases, with 8 bases spanning the gap. Germline lookup yields CDR1 KGHSH and CDR2 LQKENI. Unique molecular identifiers were incorporated when the TCRbeta library was constructed. TCRdb re-called the PCR reads with MiXCR, one entry per CDR3 protein. The sample holds under 300,000 distinct CDR3 sequences, around a tenth seen once. The starting material was peripheral blood, obtained 180 days after TCRalphabeta/CD19-depleted stem cell transplant. The chain carries TRBV18 and TRBJ2-7; D gene ambiguous. The clonotype comes from a male patient between 2 and 10 years old who had a stem cell transplant for chronic granulomatous disease, so the T cells may come from the graft donor. CDR3 sequence (DNA): TGTGCCAGCTCACCACGCCACCTTTACGAGCAGTACTTC. Protein product: CASSPRHLYEQYF.